A selection of T cell receptor beta chains follows, all from one sample in a study of Tregs in tolerant kidney transplant recipients. Generated by immunoSEQ multiplex PCR, the TCRdb table keeps only in-frame clones and is missing some. The sample has 95,000 or so clones; 90% to 95% are singletons. The material was CD4+ T cells from blood (PBMCs), obtained 12 months after the transplant. Every receptor here comes from a human patient who received a combined kidney and bone marrow transplant. Some T cells may be graft donor cells. CDR3s include the opening cysteine and the closing phenylalanine or tryptophan. The D gene is left open where the match is weak. Expanded clones get a size class; other rows say once, few or many, or leave the size out.

j_call,v_call,d_call,clone_size,cdr3_aa,cdr3_nt
TRBJ1-2,TRBV27,TRBD1,-,CASSPGQGGGGYTF,TGTGCCAGCAGCCCGGGACAGGGGGGCGGGGGCTACACCTTC
TRBJ1-2,TRBV28,-,-,CATARDIYGYTF,TGTGCCACCGCCAGAGACATCTATGGCTACACCTTC
TRBJ2-5,TRBV9,TRBD2,-,CASSVLAGGQETQYF,TGTGCCAGCAGCGTGCTAGCGGGGGGCCAAGAGACCCAGTACTTC
TRBJ1-6,TRBV5-1,TRBD1,-,CASSLVQGANSPLHF,TGCGCCAGCAGCTTGGTTCAGGGGGCGAATTCACCCCTCCACTTT
TRBJ2-7,TRBV2,-,-,CASRGAGIPYEQYF,TGTGCCAGCAGGGGGGCCGGCATACCCTACGAGCAGTACTTC
TRBJ2-7,TRBV18,TRBD1,-,CASSPHRQGAGDEQYF,TGTGCCAGCTCACCACACAGACAGGGGGCGGGAGACGAGCAGTACTTC
TRBJ1-1,TRBV5-1,-,-,CASSWDLYGVKQNTEAFF,TGCGCCAGCAGCTGGGACTTGTATGGGGTGAAGCAGAACACTGAAGCTTTCTTT
TRBJ2-2,TRBV10-3,TRBD2,-,CAIKPGLAGGKNTGELFF,TGTGCCATCAAACCGGGACTAGCGGGGGGAAAGAACACCGGGGAGCTGTTTTTT
TRBJ2-7,TRBV13,TRBD1,-,CASSVDRGAYEQYF,TGTGCCAGCAGTGTTGACAGGGGCGCCTACGAGCAGTACTTC
TRBJ1-3,TRBV16,TRBD1,-,CASSDPGQGAGNTIYF,TGTGCCAGCAGTGATCCGGGACAGGGGGCTGGAAACACCATATATTTT
TRBJ2-3,TRBV7-8,TRBD2,-,CASSPPTSATQYF,TGTGCCAGCAGCCCACCTACTAGCGCTACGCAGTATTTT
TRBJ2-6,TRBV5-1,TRBD1,-,CASSLGQGANGANVLTF,TGCGCCAGCAGCTTGGGACAGGGGGCAAACGGGGCCAACGTCCTGACTTTC
TRBJ2-7,TRBV20-1,-,-,CSARTYYEQYF,TGCAGTGCTAGGACATACTACGAGCAGTACTTC
TRBJ1-5,TRBV4-1,-,-,CASSQTGRDNQPQHF,TGCGCCAGCAGCCAAACAGGGAGAGACAATCAGCCCCAGCATTTT
TRBJ2-1,TRBV5-4,TRBD1,-,CASSFNRGRTYNEQFF,TGTGCCAGCAGCTTCAACAGGGGGCGCACCTACAATGAGCAGTTCTTC
TRBJ2-1,TRBV21-1,-,-,CASSNGHRGYNEQFF,TGTGCCAGCAGCAATGGGCACAGGGGGTACAATGAGCAGTTCTTC
TRBJ1-3,TRBV19,-,-,CASGIRFSGNTIYF,TGTGCCAGTGGTATTAGATTCTCTGGAAACACCATATATTTT
TRBJ2-2,TRBV10-3,TRBD1,-,CAMTGTNTGELFF,TGTGCCATGACAGGGACGAACACCGGGGAGCTGTTTTTT
TRBJ1-5,TRBV4-1,-,-,CASSQGDRSGADQPQHF,TGCGCCAGCAGCCAAGGCGACAGGTCGGGCGCTGATCAGCCCCAGCATTTT
TRBJ2-7,TRBV30,TRBD1,-,CACNRGRESYEQYF,TGTGCCTGTAACAGGGGGCGAGAGTCCTACGAGCAGTACTTC
TRBJ2-3,TRBV4-3,TRBD2,-,CASSQVAGASTDTQYF,TGCGCCAGCAGTCAGGTAGCGGGAGCTAGCACAGATACGCAGTATTTT
TRBJ2-3,TRBV7-3,-,-,CASSPVGRPTDTQYF,TGTGCCAGCAGCCCTGTCGGGAGACCCACAGATACGCAGTATTTT
TRBJ2-4,TRBV7-9,-,-,CASSSINKAGITKNIQYF,TGTGCCAGCAGCTCCATAAACAAGGCAGGGATAACCAAAAACATTCAGTACTTC
TRBJ1-2,TRBV6-5,TRBD1,-,CASSRQGKSGYTF,TGTGCCAGCAGCCGACAGGGGAAGAGTGGCTACACCTTC
TRBJ2-1,TRBV5-3,-,-,CARSFWPTSPNEQFF,TGTGCCAGAAGCTTTTGGCCAACCTCACCTAATGAGCAGTTCTTC
TRBJ1-4,TRBV2,-,-,CASTIRQRTNEKLFF,TGTGCCAGCACCATACGACAGAGAACTAATGAAAAACTGTTTTTT
TRBJ2-1,TRBV5-4,TRBD2,once,CASSFLAGAFYNEQFF,TGTGCCAGCAGCTTCCTAGCGGGAGCGTTCTACAATGAGCAGTTCTTC
TRBJ2-7,TRBV6-1,-,-,CASSEGLSYEQYF,TGTGCCAGCAGTGAAGGACTCAGCTACGAGCAGTACTTC
TRBJ1-5,TRBV9,-,-,CASSVGQYQPQHF,TGTGCCAGCAGCGTAGGTCAGTATCAGCCCCAGCATTTT
TRBJ1-1,TRBV2,-,-,CASRADSSLNFEAFF,TGTGCCAGCAGAGCGGACAGCTCTCTCAATTTTGAAGCTTTCTTT
TRBJ1-1,TRBV5-1,TRBD1,-,CASSFDRGVGTEAFF,TGCGCCAGCAGCTTTGACAGGGGAGTAGGTACTGAAGCTTTCTTT
TRBJ1-1,TRBV4-3,-,-,CASSQTDRDFEAFF,TGCGCCAGCAGCCAGACAGACAGAGATTTTGAAGCTTTCTTT
TRBJ2-5,TRBV28,TRBD2,-,CASSTMGGAWETQYF,TGTGCCAGCAGTACCATGGGAGGGGCCTGGGAGACCCAGTACTTC
TRBJ1-5,TRBV5-1,TRBD1,-,CASSLDPPTGSNQPQHF,TGCGCCAGCAGCTTGGATCCGCCGACAGGGAGCAATCAGCCCCAGCATTTT
TRBJ2-7,TRBV9,-,once,CASSAQTGNEQYF,TGTGCCAGCAGCGCGCAGACAGGTAACGAGCAGTACTTC
TRBJ1-5,TRBV7-7,-,-,CASSLGPNQPQHF,TGTGCCAGCAGCTTAGGGCCTAATCAGCCCCAGCATTTT
TRBJ2-3,TRBV9,-,-,CASSVRVRADTQYF,TGTGCCAGCAGCGTACGTGTTCGCGCAGATACGCAGTATTTT
TRBJ1-2,TRBV2,-,-,CASSKTGNYGYTF,TGTGCCAGCAGTAAAACAGGCAACTATGGCTACACCTTC
TRBJ2-1,TRBV14,-,-,CASSLTYNEQFF,TGTGCCAGCAGCCTCACCTACAATGAGCAGTTCTTC
TRBJ2-1,TRBV4-3,TRBD2,-,CASSQGASGGNYNEQFF,TGCGCCAGCAGCCAAGGGGCGAGCGGGGGAAACTACAATGAGCAGTTCTTC
TRBJ2-7,TRBV7-6,TRBD2,-,CASSPGLLEQYF,TGTGCCAGCAGCCCGGGACTACTCGAGCAGTACTTC
TRBJ2-7,TRBV2,TRBD1,-,CASSRQGVDEQYF,TGTGCCAGCAGTAGACAGGGTGTTGACGAGCAGTACTTC
TRBJ2-2,TRBV7-9,TRBD1,-,CASSFTGVATGELFF,TGTGCCAGCAGCTTCACAGGGGTTGCCACCGGGGAGCTGTTTTTT
TRBJ2-1,TRBV18,TRBD2,few,CASLAIKREQNEQFF,TGTGCCAGCTTAGCCATCAAGCGGGAGCAAAATGAGCAGTTCTTC
TRBJ2-7,TRBV6-5,TRBD2,once,CASSPPKRGAYEQYF,TGTGCCAGCAGTCCCCCAAAGCGGGGAGCCTACGAGCAGTACTTC
TRBJ1-1,TRBV18,-,once,CASSPSPREAFF,TGTGCCAGCTCACCATCTCCTCGGGAAGCTTTCTTT
TRBJ2-2,TRBV18,TRBD2,-,CASSPQTSVNTGELFF,TGTGCCAGCTCACCGCAGACTAGCGTTAACACCGGGGAGCTGTTTTTT
TRBJ2-1,TRBV5-1,-,-,CASSTGTHNEQFF,TGCGCCAGCAGCACGGGGACTCACAATGAGCAGTTCTTC
TRBJ1-5,TRBV5-8,-,-,CASPAGRDRNQPQHF,TGTGCCAGCCCGGCGGGGCGGGACCGCAATCAGCCCCAGCATTTT
TRBJ1-2,TRBV7-2,-,-,CASSPQGGANYGYTF,TGTGCCAGCAGCCCACAAGGGGGGGCCAACTATGGCTACACCTTC
TRBJ1-3,TRBV29-1,TRBD1,-,CSVDGTGTGNTIYF,TGCAGCGTTGATGGGACAGGGACTGGAAACACCATATATTTT